These T cell receptor beta chains were read from a single sample in a study of early T cells in non-severe SARS-CoV-2 infection. TCRdb processed the 5' RACE reads anew with MiXCR; each CDR3 protein has one entry. The data show roughly 80,000 distinct CDR3 sequences, less than 20% seen once. Sequencing was performed on whole blood. Receptor source: an adult who was a healthcare worker with PCR-confirmed SARS-CoV-2 infection or an uninfected control (not recorded which). Both conserved end residues are part of each CDR3. D genes are given only for firm matches. Where a row states a size, it is once, few, many or the class of an expanded clone; other rows omit it.

clone size: few
J gene: TRBJ2-4
V gene: TRBV6-1
D gene: TRBD2
CDR3 protein: CASSSSKRGGKTGNIQYF
CDR3 DNA: TGTGCCAGCAGTTCCTCCAAGCGGGGGGGCAAAACAGGGAACATTCAGTACTTC

clone size: few
J gene: TRBJ2-3
V gene: TRBV6-5
D gene: NA
CDR3 protein: CASSYKGPQLPTDTQYF
CDR3 DNA: TGTGCCAGCAGTTATAAGGGACCTCAATTGCCCACAGATACGCAGTATTTT

clone size: many
J gene: TRBJ2-1
V gene: TRBV7-6
D gene: TRBD2
CDR3 protein: CASSLSLAGAPEQFF
CDR3 DNA: TGTGCCAGCAGCTTAAGTCTAGCGGGAGCACCTGAGCAGTTCTTC

clone size: few
J gene: TRBJ1-6
V gene: TRBV7-8
D gene: NA
CDR3 protein: CASKLAGANSPLHF
CDR3 DNA: TGTGCCAGCAAGCTAGCTGGGGCTAATTCACCCCTCCACTTT

clone size: few
J gene: TRBJ2-1
V gene: TRBV9
D gene: NA
CDR3 protein: CASSVNAGTYNEQFF
CDR3 DNA: TGTGCCAGCAGCGTGAACGCCGGGACATACAATGAGCAGTTCTTC

clone size: NA
J gene: TRBJ1-5
V gene: TRBV24-1
D gene: TRBD1
CDR3 protein: CATSPGTGGTQPQHF
CDR3 DNA: TGTGCCACCAGCCCCGGGACAGGGGGCACGCAGCCCCAGCATTTT

clone size: few
J gene: TRBJ1-2
V gene: TRBV6-1
D gene: NA
CDR3 protein: CASSSQGRGYTF
CDR3 DNA: TGTGCCAGCAGTTCACAGGGAAGAGGCTACACCTTC

clone size: NA
J gene: TRBJ2-1
V gene: TRBV7-9
D gene: NA
CDR3 protein: CASSLDRISGNEQFF
CDR3 DNA: TGTGCCAGCAGCTTGGACAGAATCTCGGGGAATGAGCAGTTCTTC

clone size: few
J gene: TRBJ2-3
V gene: TRBV30
D gene: NA
CDR3 protein: CAWSPRGAKRDTQYF
CDR3 DNA: TGTGCCTGGAGTCCCAGAGGCGCCAAGCGAGATACGCAGTATTTT

clone size: NA
J gene: TRBJ2-7
V gene: TRBV11-2
D gene: TRBD1
CDR3 protein: CASSPRTGEDEQYF
CDR3 DNA: TGTGCCAGCAGCCCGAGGACAGGGGAAGACGAGCAGTACTTC

clone size: few
J gene: TRBJ1-2
V gene: TRBV5-1
D gene: NA
CDR3 protein: CASSLLLTGQSHYGYTF
CDR3 DNA: TGCGCCAGCAGCTTGTTACTTACGGGACAATCCCACTATGGCTACACCTTC

clone size: few
J gene: TRBJ2-1
V gene: TRBV29-1
D gene: NA
CDR3 protein: CSVERRGPYNEQFF
CDR3 DNA: TGCAGCGTTGAGAGGAGGGGGCCCTACAATGAGCAGTTCTTC

clone size: few
J gene: TRBJ1-5
V gene: TRBV20-1
D gene: TRBD1
CDR3 protein: CSARTGRNQPQHF
CDR3 DNA: TGCAGTGCCCGGACAGGTAGAAATCAGCCCCAGCATTTT

clone size: NA
J gene: TRBJ2-2
V gene: TRBV2
D gene: NA
CDR3 protein: CASRAWSGELFF
CDR3 DNA: TGTGCCAGCAGGGCCTGGAGCGGGGAGCTGTTTTTT

clone size: few
J gene: TRBJ2-3
V gene: TRBV9
D gene: NA
CDR3 protein: CASSVDPPDTQYF
CDR3 DNA: TGTGCCAGCAGCGTAGATCCCCCAGATACGCAGTATTTT

clone size: NA
J gene: TRBJ2-1
V gene: TRBV11-2
D gene: TRBD2
CDR3 protein: CASSLRGGGGTYNEQFF
CDR3 DNA: TGTGCCAGCAGCTTACGAGGCGGGGGTGGCACCTACAATGAGCAGTTCTTC

clone size: NA
J gene: TRBJ2-2
V gene: TRBV20-1
D gene: NA
CDR3 protein: CSPDGGTINTGELFF
CDR3 DNA: TGCAGCCCCGATGGGGGGACAATAAACACCGGGGAGCTGTTTTTT

clone size: many
J gene: TRBJ2-2
V gene: TRBV27
D gene: NA
CDR3 protein: CASSLVPGELFF
CDR3 DNA: TGTGCCAGCAGTTTAGTTCCCGGGGAGCTGTTTTTT

clone size: NA
J gene: TRBJ1-1
V gene: TRBV7-9
D gene: NA
CDR3 protein: CASSLSGATEAFF
CDR3 DNA: TGTGCCAGCAGCTTATCAGGGGCCACTGAAGCTTTCTTT

clone size: many
J gene: TRBJ2-2
V gene: TRBV7-3
D gene: TRBD2
CDR3 protein: CASRLAGANTGELFF
CDR3 DNA: TGTGCCAGCAGGTTAGCGGGCGCGAACACCGGGGAGCTGTTTTTT

clone size: NA
J gene: TRBJ2-2
V gene: TRBV20-1
D gene: TRBD2
CDR3 protein: CSAEGTRGTNTGELFF
CDR3 DNA: TGCAGTGCTGAGGGGACGCGGGGGACGAACACCGGGGAGCTGTTTTTT

clone size: NA
J gene: TRBJ2-2
V gene: TRBV13
D gene: NA
CDR3 protein: CASSLGGHTGELFF
CDR3 DNA: TGTGCCAGCAGCTTAGGGGGCCACACCGGGGAGCTGTTTTTT

clone size: NA
J gene: TRBJ1-1
V gene: TRBV29-1
D gene: NA
CDR3 protein: CSVIGSFKAFF
CDR3 DNA: TGCAGCGTCATAGGCAGTTTCAAAGCTTTCTTT

clone size: NA
J gene: TRBJ1-4
V gene: TRBV21-1
D gene: NA
CDR3 protein: CASSKETHDEKLFF
CDR3 DNA: TGTGCCAGCAGCAAAGAGACACATGATGAAAAACTGTTTTTT

clone size: few
J gene: TRBJ2-5
V gene: TRBV29-1
D gene: TRBD1
CDR3 protein: CSVEHRGQETQYF
CDR3 DNA: TGCAGCGTTGAACACAGGGGACAAGAGACCCAGTACTTC

clone size: many
J gene: TRBJ1-3
V gene: TRBV12-3/TRBV12-4
D gene: NA
CDR3 protein: CASSPSLGSGNTIYF
CDR3 DNA: TGTGCCAGCAGTCCCAGTTTGGGTTCTGGAAACACCATATATTTT

clone size: few
J gene: TRBJ1-2
V gene: TRBV11-3
D gene: NA
CDR3 protein: CASSPDSQSYGYTF
CDR3 DNA: TGTGCCAGCAGCCCGGACTCCCAGTCCTATGGCTACACCTTC

clone size: few
J gene: TRBJ2-6
V gene: TRBV9
D gene: NA
CDR3 protein: CASSVGVSSGANVLIF
CDR3 DNA: TGTGCCAGCAGCGTAGGGGTTAGCTCTGGGGCCAACGTCCTGATTTTC

clone size: NA
J gene: TRBJ1-2
V gene: TRBV18
D gene: NA
CDR3 protein: CASSPDANYGYTF
CDR3 DNA: TGTGCCAGCTCACCTGATGCTAACTATGGCTACACCTTC

clone size: few
J gene: TRBJ1-3
V gene: TRBV6-2/TRBV6-3
D gene: TRBD1
CDR3 protein: CASSSFGTGGGNTIYF
CDR3 DNA: TGTGCCAGCAGTTCCTTTGGGACAGGCGGTGGAAACACCATATATTTT

clone size: few
J gene: TRBJ2-7
V gene: TRBV25-1
D gene: NA
CDR3 protein: CASSETYEQYF
CDR3 DNA: TGTGCCAGCAGTGAGACCTACGAGCAGTACTTC

clone size: few
J gene: TRBJ2-3
V gene: TRBV6-2/TRBV6-3
D gene: TRBD2
CDR3 protein: CASSNHASGKGTDTQYF
CDR3 DNA: TGTGCCAGCAGCAACCATGCTAGCGGGAAGGGTACAGATACGCAGTATTTT

clone size: few
J gene: TRBJ1-3
V gene: TRBV11-3
D gene: NA
CDR3 protein: CASSSGDSPGNTIYF
CDR3 DNA: TGTGCCAGCAGCTCCGGTGACAGTCCTGGAAACACCATATATTTT

clone size: few
J gene: TRBJ2-2
V gene: TRBV12-3/TRBV12-4
D gene: TRBD2
CDR3 protein: CASSPTTSGVTGELFF
CDR3 DNA: TGTGCCAGCAGTCCGACGACTAGCGGGGTCACCGGGGAGCTGTTTTTT

clone size: many
J gene: TRBJ2-5
V gene: TRBV7-9
D gene: NA
CDR3 protein: CASSLVEGGRGTQYF
CDR3 DNA: TGTGCCAGCAGCTTAGTGGAAGGCGGTCGGGGGACCCAGTACTTC

clone size: NA
J gene: TRBJ1-2
V gene: TRBV12-3/TRBV12-4
D gene: NA
CDR3 protein: CASSASDYGYTF
CDR3 DNA: TGTGCCAGCAGTGCCTCCGACTATGGCTACACCTTC

clone size: few
J gene: TRBJ2-2
V gene: TRBV4-1
D gene: TRBD2
CDR3 protein: CASSQDQLAGFTGELFF
CDR3 DNA: TGCGCCAGCAGCCAAGATCAACTAGCGGGTTTCACCGGGGAGCTGTTTTTT

clone size: NA
J gene: TRBJ2-1
V gene: TRBV20-1
D gene: NA
CDR3 protein: CSARNREFSNEQFF
CDR3 DNA: TGCAGTGCTAGGAACAGGGAGTTTAGCAATGAGCAGTTCTTC

clone size: NA
J gene: TRBJ2-2
V gene: TRBV11-3
D gene: TRBD1
CDR3 protein: CASSFMKGATGELFF
CDR3 DNA: TGTGCCAGCAGCTTTATGAAGGGGGCGACCGGGGAGCTGTTTTTT

clone size: NA
J gene: TRBJ1-1
V gene: TRBV6-1
D gene: NA
CDR3 protein: CASISLAGAGAFF
CDR3 DNA: TGTGCCAGCATCTCTCTGGCGGGGGCAGGAGCTTTCTTT

clone size: few
J gene: TRBJ2-5
V gene: TRBV3-1
D gene: TRBD1
CDR3 protein: CASSFRQGGETQYF
CDR3 DNA: TGTGCCAGCAGCTTTCGACAGGGTGGGGAGACCCAGTACTTC

clone size: NA
J gene: TRBJ2-5
V gene: TRBV20-1
D gene: NA
CDR3 protein: CSASQGRRETQYF
CDR3 DNA: TGCAGTGCTAGTCAGGGACGTAGGGAGACCCAGTACTTC

clone size: NA
J gene: TRBJ2-7
V gene: TRBV29-1
D gene: TRBD1
CDR3 protein: CSVGGKDRGYEQYF
CDR3 DNA: TGCAGCGTTGGGGGCAAGGACAGGGGCTACGAGCAGTACTTC

clone size: NA
J gene: TRBJ2-1
V gene: TRBV7-6
D gene: NA
CDR3 protein: CASSLRSAGANEQFF
CDR3 DNA: TGTGCCAGCAGCTTACGTTCGGCGGGGGCCAATGAGCAGTTCTTC

clone size: few
J gene: TRBJ2-2
V gene: TRBV12-5
D gene: TRBD2
CDR3 protein: CASGFGTSGTGELFF
CDR3 DNA: TGTGCTAGTGGTTTCGGGACTAGCGGGACCGGGGAGCTGTTTTTT

clone size: NA
J gene: TRBJ1-1
V gene: TRBV3-1
D gene: NA
CDR3 protein: CASSQGFTEAFF
CDR3 DNA: TGTGCCAGCAGCCAGGGTTTCACTGAAGCTTTCTTT

clone size: few
J gene: TRBJ2-2
V gene: TRBV5-1
D gene: TRBD1
CDR3 protein: CASSPLTGETGELFF
CDR3 DNA: TGCGCCAGCAGCCCTCTGACAGGGGAAACCGGGGAGCTGTTTTTT

clone size: NA
J gene: TRBJ1-5
V gene: TRBV7-8
D gene: TRBD1
CDR3 protein: CASSFTPSTGASNQPQHF
CDR3 DNA: TGTGCCAGCAGCTTTACCCCGTCGACAGGGGCCAGCAATCAGCCCCAGCATTTT

clone size: NA
J gene: TRBJ1-3
V gene: TRBV28
D gene: NA
CDR3 protein: CASSSETEGRNTIYF
CDR3 DNA: TGTGCCAGCAGTTCAGAGACAGAGGGACGAAACACCATATATTTT

clone size: many
J gene: TRBJ2-1
V gene: TRBV5-1
D gene: TRBD2
CDR3 protein: CASSLGSSGLANEQFF
CDR3 DNA: TGCGCCAGCAGCTTGGGGTCCTCGGGACTAGCTAACGAGCAGTTCTTC

clone size: few
J gene: TRBJ1-4
V gene: TRBV5-1
D gene: NA
CDR3 protein: CASSLDLGRGAEKLFF
CDR3 DNA: TGCGCCAGCAGCTTGGATCTGGGGAGGGGAGCTGAAAAACTGTTTTTT

clone size: NA
J gene: TRBJ2-1
V gene: TRBV6-6
D gene: NA
CDR3 protein: CASSPHNEQFF
CDR3 DNA: TGTGCCAGCAGTCCACACAATGAGCAGTTCTTC

clone size: few
J gene: TRBJ1-1
V gene: TRBV25-1
D gene: NA
CDR3 protein: CASSEWRGSNTEAFF
CDR3 DNA: TGTGCCAGCAGTGAATGGAGGGGCTCGAACACTGAAGCTTTCTTT

clone size: NA
J gene: TRBJ2-1
V gene: TRBV27
D gene: TRBD1
CDR3 protein: CASRTGTAYNEQFF
CDR3 DNA: TGTGCCAGCAGAACGGGGACAGCCTACAATGAGCAGTTCTTC

clone size: NA
J gene: TRBJ2-1
V gene: TRBV6-2/TRBV6-3
D gene: NA
CDR3 protein: CASSYVSNEQFF
CDR3 DNA: TGTGCCAGCAGTTACGTCTCCAATGAGCAGTTCTTC